One and the same sample provided the 30 T cell receptor beta chains below, sequenced in a study of graft-versus-host responses after intestinal transplantation. Here immunoSEQ multiplex PCR was the method, and the copy in TCRdb shows in-frame clones only, minus some. The sample lists tens of thousands of clones, 80% to 95% seen once, with around 7% in the top ten. This sample comprised bone marrow, obtained nearly 750 days after intestinal transplantation. These receptors all come from a human patient who received an intestinal transplant, so some T cells may come from the graft donor.

The chain has TRBV7-6 and TRBJ2-4; D possibly corresponds to TRBD1 (6 bases). In germline, CDR1 is SGHVS, CDR2 FNYEAQ. The ends were cut back, 5 bases at V and 8 bases at J, with 13 bases in the middle. CDR3 length equals 13 residues. The CDR3 loop reads CASSAGDTDIQYF. The DNA for the CDR3 is TGTGCCAGCAGCGCCGGGGACACAGACATTCAGTACTTC.

The CDR3 loop is CASSYSFRGPPYF. CDR3 bases: TGTGCCAGCAGTTACAGCTTCCGGGGTCCTCCGTACTTC. The V gene is TRBV6-5, the J gene TRBJ2-7; TRBD2 is a possible D gene (5 bases). The ends were cut back, 2 bases at V and 12 bases at J, with 17 bases in the middle. The CDR3 loop spans 13 amino acids. Germline-derived CDR1 and CDR2 are MNHEY and SVGAGI.

The chain uses TRBV2 and TRBJ1-2, with D hard to call. This CDR3 region has 14 residues. Trimming removed 5 bases from V and 2 bases from J, with 12 bases in between. The germline CDR1 and CDR2 sequences are SNHLY and FYNNEI. The CDR3 region is CASSPRVGNYGYTF. In DNA, the CDR3 is TGTGCCAGCAGTCCAAGGGTCGGAAACTATGGCTACACCTTC.

This chain links TRBV18 with TRBJ1-2, with a possible D match to TRBD1 (5 bases). Between the trimmed V and J ends, which lost 11 bases and 4 bases, there was a span of 17 bases. Germline values: CDR1 KGHSH, CDR2 LQKENI. The CDR3 length is 13 residues. The CDR3 region is CAGSDGTGYGYTF. The CDR3 coding sequence is TGTGCCGGGAGCGACGGGACTGGCTATGGCTACACCTTC.

CDR3 sequence reads: CASSFRGASYNEQFF. The CDR3 nucleotides are TGTGCCAGCAGTTTCAGGGGGGCAAGCTACAATGAGCAGTTCTTC. V is TRBV27 and J is TRBJ2-1, with D perhaps TRBD1 (7 bases). CDR1 is MNHEY and CDR2 is SMNVEV in the germline V gene (reference sequence). The V and J ends lost 3 bases and 3 bases respectively, with 12 bases between them. The CDR3 contains 15 residues.

This chain connects TRBV11-1 to TRBJ1-6, with D possibly TRBD1 on 6 matching bases. The V and J ends lost 6 bases and 8 bases respectively, with 14 bases between them. Looked up from germline, CDR1 is SGHAT and CDR2 is FQDESV (reference sequence). The CDR3 runs to 14 residues. The CDR3 region is CASRQGRTDSPLHF. CDR3 DNA: TGTGCCAGCAGACAAGGAAGGACAGATTCACCCCTCCACTTT.

The chain combines TRBV7-9 with TRBJ1-1; the D gene is possibly TRBD1 (5 bases). The CDR3 spans 14 residues. Germline loops: CDR1 SEHNR, CDR2 FQNEAQ (reference sequence). Trimming took off 1 base at V and 1 base at J, with 7 bases between the two ends. CDR3 nucleotides: TGTGCCAGCAGCTTAGACCAGGGGAACACTGAAGCTTTCTTT. Its protein product is CASSLDQGNTEAFF.

This chain joins TRBV25-1 and TRBJ1-1, with unresolved D. The length of the CDR3 is 11 residues. V lost 1 base and J lost 10, with 7 bases in between. The germline CDR1 and CDR2 sequences are MGHDK and SYGVNS. The CDR3 region is CASSEWGIAFF. As DNA, the CDR3 is TGTGCCAGCAGTGAATGGGGTATAGCTTTCTTT.

The CDR3 region is CASSLLAGGPTDTQYF. DNA for the CDR3: TGTGCCAGCAGCTTATTAGCGGGGGGGCCGACAGATACGCAGTATTTT. The rearrangement links TRBV5-6 to TRBJ2-3, with 11 bases identical to TRBD2. V was clipped by 2 bases and J by 3 bases; unmatched bases: 5. The germline CDR1 and CDR2 sequences are SGHDT and YYEEEE. This CDR3 is 16 amino acids long.

The CDR3 region is CASSSGLASEQYF. CDR3 sequence (DNA): TGTGCCAGCAGCTCGGGACTAGCAAGCGAGCAGTACTTC. The rearrangement uses TRBV11-2 and TRBJ2-7, with 9 bases lining up with TRBD2. There are 13 residues in the CDR3. CDR1 and CDR2 from the germline V gene are SGHAT and FQNNGV. J lost 6 bases, V lost 4 bases, and 4 bases had no gene match.

Only one count was recorded for this clone. The CDR3 DNA reads TGCGCCAGCAGTGAGATTCGGACTAGCGGGCTGGAGACCCAGTACTTC. This codes for CASSEIRTSGLETQYF. The V gene is TRBV10-2, the J gene TRBJ2-5; 11 bases agree with TRBD2. V shed 2 bases and J 5 bases; nucleotides not matched to a gene: 7. CDR1 WSHSY and CDR2 SAAADI come from the germline V gene. The CDR3 spans 16 residues.

The rearrangement uses TRBV5-6 and TRBJ1-2; D ambiguous. Per the germline V gene, CDR1 is SGHDT and CDR2 is YYEEEE. Trimming cost V 1 base and J 3 bases, with 4 bases left between them. The CDR3 runs to 12 residues. CDR3 in amino acids: CASSLTDYGYTF. CDR3 sequence (DNA): TGTGCCAGCAGCTTGACTGACTATGGCTACACCTTC.

The V gene is TRBV10-3, the J gene TRBJ2-3, with 8 bases matching TRBD2. CDR1 and CDR2 (germline): ENHRY, SYGVKD. V dropped 10 bases and J dropped 1; count of bases not matched to a gene: 4. The length of the CDR3 is 13 residues. This chain's CDR3 is CATGGAGTDTQYF. DNA for the CDR3: TGTGCCACCGGGGGGGCTGGCACAGATACGCAGTATTTT.

The chain uses TRBV6-5 and TRBJ2-7, with 9 bases fitting TRBD1. Germline trimming cut 0 bases from V and 4 bases from J; bases unmatched to any gene: 1. Germline values: CDR1 MNHEY, CDR2 SVGAGI. This CDR3 is built from 14 residues. The CDR3 nucleotides are TGTGCCAGCAGTTACTCGGGACAGGGATACGAGCAGTACTTC. Amino acids: CASSYSGQGYEQYF.

The rearrangement uses TRBV7-9 and TRBJ2-1; D is uncertain. From germline, CDR1 is SEHNR and CDR2 FQNEAQ (reference sequence). The CDR3 is made up of 11 amino acids. Trimming removed 1 base at V and 7 bases at J, with 2 bases between. CDR3 loop: CASSLVNEQFF. DNA for the CDR3: TGTGCCAGCAGCTTAGTGAATGAGCAGTTCTTC. The full variable domain, rest sourced from reference TRBV7-9 and TRBJ2-1, is DTGVSQNPRHKITKRGQNVTFRCDPISEHNRLYWYRQTLGQGPEFLTYFQNEAQLEKSRLLSDRFSAERPKGSFSTLEIQRTEQGDSAMYLCASSLVNEQFFGPGTRLTVL.

The chain is built from TRBV7-6 and TRBJ2-3; the match to TRBD2 covers 8 bases. The CDR3 has 17 amino acids. Germline CDR1 is SGHVS and CDR2 is FNYEAQ. J lost 4 bases, V lost 4 bases, and 13 bases had no gene match. In DNA form, the CDR3 reads TGTGCCAGCAGCTCCCCGACGCAAGCGGGAGCCCCAGATACGCAGTATTTT. This gives the protein CASSSPTQAGAPDTQYF. Complete variable domain (other parts from reference TRBV7-6 and TRBJ2-3): GAGVSQSPRYKVTKRGQDVALRCDPISGHVSLYWYRQALGQGPEFLTYFNYEAQQDKSGLPNDRFSAERPEGSISTLTIQRTEQRDSAMYRCASSSPTQAGAPDTQYFGPGTRLTVL.

The chain has TRBV5-6 and TRBJ2-2, with 11 bases fitting TRBD2. Germline CDR1 reads SGHDT; CDR2 reads YYEEEE. V gave up 4 bases and J gave up 1 base; unmatched junction bases: 3. This CDR3 has 16 amino acids. CDR3 DNA: TGTGCCAGCAGCACCACTAGCGGGGGGAACACCGGGGAGCTGTTTTTT. It translates to CASSTTSGGNTGELFF.

This clone occurred a few times. This chain connects TRBV6-4 to TRBJ2-1; TRBD2 is a possible D gene (5 bases). Between the trimmed V and J ends, which lost 6 bases and 6 bases, there was a span of 15 bases. This CDR3 contains 14 residues. Germline CDR1 is MRHNA and CDR2 is SNTAGT. In DNA, the CDR3 is TGTGCCAGCAGCGAGGGTCAAGACGTCAATGAGCAGTTCTTC. This translates into CASSEGQDVNEQFF.

A remark on this clone: Different DNA sequences within this sample yield the same CDR3. The chain links TRBV5-1 to TRBJ1-1; D remains ambiguous. With 0 bases removed from V and 1 base from J, the gap between germline ends came to 7 bases. The CDR3 loop spans 14 amino acids. CDR1 SGHRS and CDR2 YFSETQ come from the germline V gene. This CDR3 reads CASSLGAGNTEAFF. DNA for the CDR3: TGCGCCAGCAGCTTGGGGGCAGGGAACACTGAAGCTTTCTTT.

The rearrangement links TRBV7-7 to TRBJ2-1; 9 bases are a match to TRBD2. The V and J ends lost 4 bases and 0 bases, in that order; junction bases with no gene match: 13. The length of the CDR3 is 19 residues. The germline V gene has CDR1 SSHAT and CDR2 FNYEAQ (reference sequence). The CDR3 loop is CASSSGGASGVSSYNEQFF. The CDR3 DNA sequence: TGTGCCAGCAGCTCCGGGGGTGCTAGCGGGGTCAGCTCCTACAATGAGCAGTTCTTC.

The genes are TRBV12-5 and TRBJ1-3, with D possibly matching TRBD1 (5 bases). CDR3 size: 22 residues. Trimming left V 5 bases short and J 0 bases short, with 32 bases between. From germline, CDR1 is LGHNT and CDR2 FRNRAP. The DNA for the CDR3 is TGTGCTAGTGGTCCTGTGGGTCCTCTGGTCCGACAGAAAGCTGCCTCTGGAAACACCATATATTTT. Protein sequence: CASGPVGPLVRQKAASGNTIYF.

The chain couples TRBV27 to TRBJ2-3; 9 positions agree with TRBD2. CDR3 length: 17 amino acids. V trimming: 3 bases; J trimming: 1 base; junction bases outside the gene matches: 8. Germline V gene data show CDR1 as MNHEY and CDR2 as SMNVEV (reference sequence). Written as DNA, the CDR3 is TGTGCCAGCAGTTTGCAACCCGCTAGCGGGGGCACAGATACGCAGTATTTT. It encodes CASSLQPASGGTDTQYF.

The chain uses TRBV9 and TRBJ1-1; TRBD1 matches at 7 bases. Germline V gives CDR1 SGDLS, CDR2 YYNGEE. V dropped 0 bases and J dropped 6; count of bases not matched to a gene: 5. The CDR3 is 14 residues long. The CDR3 loop is CASSVGNQGAEAFF. The CDR3 coding sequence is TGTGCCAGCAGCGTAGGGAACCAGGGGGCTGAAGCTTTCTTT. The full variable domain, rest sourced from reference TRBV9 and TRBJ1-1, is DSGVTQTPKHLITATGQRVTLRCSPRSGDLSVYWYQQSLDQGLQFLIQYYNGEERAKGNILERFSAQQFPDLHSELNLSSLELGDSALYFCASSVGNQGAEAFFGQGTRLTVV.

The chain carries TRBV2 and TRBJ1-2, with D perhaps matching TRBD1 (5 bases). V lost 4 bases and J lost 3, with 12 bases in between. The CDR3 sequence is 14 residues long. Germline lookup yields CDR1 SNHLY and CDR2 FYNNEI. This CDR3 reads CASSGGQPDYGYTF. CDR3 bases: TGTGCCAGCAGTGGGGGCCAACCCGACTATGGCTACACCTTC.

This chain links TRBV6-6 with TRBJ1-5; the D is unclear. Trimming pared 3 bases from V and 2 bases from J, leaving 11 bases between. In germline, CDR1 is MNHNY, CDR2 SVGAGI (reference sequence). CDR3 length: 15 residues. As DNA, the CDR3 is TGTGCCAGCAGTTATGGGGATATCGGCAATCAGCCCCAGCATTTT. Its translation is CASSYGDIGNQPQHF.

The chain employs TRBV11-2 and TRBJ2-2; D ambiguous. Germline CDR1 and CDR2: SGHAT and FQNNGV. The V and J ends lost 5 bases and 4 bases respectively, with 5 bases between them. The length of the CDR3 is 12 residues. CDR3 sequence (DNA): TGTGCCAGCAGCCCCCGCACCGGGGAGCTGTTTTTT. It is translated as CASSPRTGELFF. Full variable domain (rest looked up from reference TRBV11-2 and TRBJ2-2): EAGVAQSPRYKIIEKRQSVAFWCNPISGHATLYWYQQILGQGPKLLIQFQNNGVVDDSQLPKDRFSAERLKGVDSTLKIQPAKLEDSAVYLCASSPRTGELFFGEGSRLTVL.

The chain couples TRBV27 to TRBJ1-2; the D gene is possibly TRBD1 (6 bases). CDR1 MNHEY and CDR2 SMNVEV come from the germline V gene (reference sequence). V lost 2 bases and J lost 6, with 10 bases in between. The CDR3 runs to 13 residues. CDR3 nucleotides: TGTGCCAGCAGTTTAGCGGCAGGGGATGGCTACACCTTC. It translates to CASSLAAGDGYTF.

The chain couples TRBV7-3 to TRBJ1-2; 11 nucleotides align to TRBD1. Germline V gene data show CDR1 as SGHTA and CDR2 as FQGTGA. V gave up 4 bases and J gave up 8 bases; unmatched junction bases: 3. The CDR3 is 13 amino acids. The CDR3 coding sequence is TGTGCCAGCAGCTGGACAGGGGGCTCAGGCTACACCTTC. Its translation is CASSWTGGSGYTF.

The gene calls are TRBV6-6 and TRBJ2-7; the D gene is possibly TRBD1 (6 bases). Trimming removed 6 bases from V and 5 bases from J, with 20 bases in between. Looked up from germline, CDR1 is MNHNY and CDR2 is SVGAGI (reference sequence). This CDR3 spans 15 amino acids. The CDR3 here is CASSLRKKTGNEQYF. The DNA for the CDR3 is TGTGCCAGCAGCCTCAGAAAAAAGACAGGAAACGAGCAGTACTTC.

The chain joins TRBV2 to TRBJ2-7; D might be TRBD2 (7 bases). The CDR3 runs to 15 residues. The germline V gene encodes CDR1 SNHLY and CDR2 FYNNEI. V lost 3 bases and J 2 bases, leaving 14 bases between the germline ends. The CDR3: CASSDLRGGPYEQYF. The CDR3 DNA reads as TGTGCCAGCAGTGATCTAAGGGGGGGCCCCTACGAGCAGTACTTC.